The TCR beta chain under discussion was sequenced for a study of OX40 agonist ivuxolimab in advanced cancers. Study background: As their treatment, patients were administered ivuxolimab, an agonistic anti-OX40 (CD134) antibody. Aged roughly 23 to 79 with a mean of about 60 years, they were more than 80% male.

Excluded were patients having autoimmune disease history or systemic immunosuppression. Libraries were prepared by immunoSEQ multiplex PCR; TCRdb keeps only in-frame clonotypes and omits some of them. Among approximately 69,000 clones listed, around 88% were seen once. The sequence was obtained from an adult with an advanced solid tumor such as melanoma, head and neck, liver or kidney cancer. The sample consisted of CD4+ or CD8+ T cells sorted from blood, taken in a trial of the OX40 agonist ivuxolimab.

The CDR3 loop reads CASSLGMSSGGETQYF. The DNA for the CDR3 is TGTGCCAGCAGCTTAGGCATGTCTAGCGGGGGGGAGACCCAGTACTTC. This chain connects TRBV13 to TRBJ2-5; 11 bases agree with TRBD2. Unmatched junction bases numbered 5, after V lost 0 bases and J lost 5 bases. From germline, CDR1 is PRHDT and CDR2 FYEKMQ (reference sequence). This CDR3 spans 16 amino acids.